The text below deals with one T cell receptor beta chain. The record originates from a study of cytomegalovirus exposure and HLA in healthy donors. About the research overall: The study placed around 80% of its 350 to 400 genotyped donors in the Caucasian-associated ancestry cluster.

PCR primers comprised 60 Vbeta and 13 Jbeta primers. The method was immunoSEQ multiplex PCR; TCRdb's version includes in-frame clones alone and lacks a portion of them. The data contain about 210,000 clones, around 86% of them singletons. Trimming stripped 3 bases from V and 3 bases from J, with 11 bases between. CDR1 and CDR2 (germline): MNHNS, SASEGT. The CDR3 spans 14 residues. Sequenced sample: PBMCs. This clonotype was sampled from a woman between 50 and 59 years old in good health and CMV-seropositive. The chain recombines TRBV6-1 with TRBJ1-1, with D maybe TRBD1 (5 bases). The CDR3: CASSDVGDYTEAFF. The CDR3 region has the DNA TGTGCCAGCAGTGATGTAGGGGATTACACTGAAGCTTTCTTT.